The 12 T cell receptor beta chains below come from one sample, sequenced in a study of graft-versus-host responses after intestinal transplantation. Data came from immunoSEQ multiplex PCR; TCRdb stores just in-frame clones and leaves some out. This table has fewer than 110,000 clones, roughly 93% appearing once. No antigens are known for them. Sample: unstimulated CD8+ T cells sorted from spleen or lymph node cells, taken before intestinal transplant. These receptors all stem from a human donor who received an intestinal transplant.

The V and J genes are TRBV11-2 and TRBJ1-1; D is undetermined. V was pared by 6 bases and J by 4 bases, with 9 bases between. CDR1 and CDR2 (germline): SGHAT, FQNNGV. There are 12 residues in the CDR3. CDR3 region: CASRPRVTEAFF. CDR3 in DNA: TGTGCCAGCAGACCACGGGTCACTGAAGCTTTCTTT.

The chain recombines TRBV2 with TRBJ1-5; weak D call: TRBD1 (5 bases). Germline assignment: CDR1 SNHLY and CDR2 FYNNEI. CDR3 length equals 17 residues. Trimming took off 5 bases at V and 5 bases at J, with 22 bases between the two ends. The chain's CDR3 is CASSPIIDSTLYQPQHF. The CDR3 nucleotides read TGTGCCAGCAGTCCCATTATTGACAGTACCCTTTATCAGCCCCAGCATTTT.

The chain recombines TRBV4-1 with TRBJ1-1; D perhaps matches TRBD1 (5 bases). In germline, CDR1 is MGHRA, CDR2 YSYEKL. The CDR3 contains 14 residues. V was cut by 4 bases and J by 3 bases, with 12 bases left in between. The CDR3 loop is CASSPGLVYTEAFF. DNA for the CDR3: TGCGCCAGCAGCCCGGGGCTTGTGTACACTGAAGCTTTCTTT.

The V call is TRBV29-1, the J call TRBJ2-7; D is unresolved. Germline CDR1 reads SQVTM; CDR2 reads ANQGSEA. The CDR3 totals 13 residues. V was shortened by 7 bases and J by 3 bases, with 16 bases between the two germline ends. DNA of the CDR3: TGCAGCGCCAGAAGTTCAGGAGACTACGAGCAGTACTTC. This codes for CSARSSGDYEQYF.

The chain has TRBV27 and TRBJ1-1; D is perhaps TRBD1 (6 bases). Trimming took 10 bases from V and 4 from J, leaving 10 bases between them. The CDR3 is 11 amino acids. Germline lookup yields CDR1 MNHEY and CDR2 SMNVEV (reference sequence). The CDR3, as DNA: TGTGCCACGGGGGGCCTCACTGAAGCTTTCTTT. This encodes CATGGLTEAFF.

V gene TRBV7-8 combines with J gene TRBJ2-5; D is perhaps TRBD2 (6 bases). Trimming took off 2 bases at V and 3 bases at J, with 10 bases between the two ends. The CDR3 totals 14 residues. Germline values: CDR1 SGHVS, CDR2 FQNEAQ. The CDR3 DNA reads TGTGCCAGCAGCTTACTGGAGGGGAAAGAGACCCAGTACTTC. Protein: CASSLLEGKETQYF.

This chain uses TRBV4-1 with TRBJ1-5, with D unclear. V lost 0 bases and J 1 base, leaving 10 bases between the germline ends. The germline V gene has CDR1 MGHRA and CDR2 YSYEKL. There are 16 residues in the CDR3. The CDR3, as DNA: TGCGCCAGCAGCCAAGACGGTGGGTCCAGCAATCAGCCCCAGCATTTT. This sequence encodes CASSQDGGSSNQPQHF.

This clone was observed a handful of times. CDR3 sequence reads: CASSFITDTQYF. CDR3 nucleotides: TGTGCCAGCAGCTTCATCACAGATACGCAGTATTTT. The chain is built from TRBV5-6 and TRBJ2-3, with unresolved D. Trimming pared 2 bases from V and 2 bases from J, leaving 3 bases between. This CDR3 spans 12 amino acids. Germline V gene sequence: CDR1 SGHDT, CDR2 YYEEEE.

The rearrangement uses TRBV5-5 and TRBJ1-1; D not resolved. Germline CDR1 SGHKS, CDR2 YYEKEE (reference sequence). This CDR3 is built from 13 residues. Deletions cut 4 bases from V and 0 bases from J, with 7 bases between. Written as DNA, the CDR3 is TGTGCCAGCAGCGCGAACATGAACACTGAAGCTTTCTTT. Amino acids: CASSANMNTEAFF. The complete variable domain, with remaining parts taken from reference TRBV5-5 and TRBJ1-1, reads DAGVTQSPTHLIKTRGQQVTLRCSPISGHKSVSWYQQVLGQGPQFIFQYYEKEERGRGNFPDRFSARQFPNYSSELNVNALLLGDSALYLCASSANMNTEAFFGQGTRLTVV.

V is TRBV7-8 and J is TRBJ2-2; the D gene is possibly TRBD1 (5 bases). Trimming took off 8 bases at V and 5 bases at J, with 18 bases between the two ends. Looked up from germline, CDR1 is SGHVS and CDR2 is FQNEAQ. CDR3 length equals 15 residues. CDR3 DNA sequence: TGTGCCAGCCTTCCCGTTGAAGGGGTTACCGGGGAGCTGTTTTTT. It codes for CASLPVEGVTGELFF. Drawing the rest from reference TRBV7-8 and TRBJ2-2, the complete variable domain is GAGVSQSPRYKVAKRGQDVALRCDPISGHVSLFWYQQALGQGPEFLTYFQNEAQLDKSGLPSDRFFAERPEGSVSTLKIQRTQQEDSAVYLCASLPVEGVTGELFFGEGSRLTVL.

The rearrangement links TRBV27 to TRBJ2-5; D possibly corresponds to TRBD2 (5 bases). Trimming pared 1 base from V and 8 bases from J, leaving 17 bases between. The CDR3 consists of 15 residues. CDR1 and CDR2 from the germline V gene are MNHEY and SMNVEV (reference sequence). The CDR3 sequence: CASSLFTSGVETQYF. The CDR3, as DNA: TGTGCCAGCAGTTTATTTACTAGTGGAGTAGAAACCCAGTACTTC.

The gene calls are TRBV5-5 and TRBJ2-7; D perhaps matches TRBD1 (6 bases). The CDR3 has 14 residues. The germline V gene encodes CDR1 SGHKS and CDR2 YYEKEE (reference sequence). The ends were cut back, 6 bases at V and 5 bases at J, with 18 bases in the middle. The CDR3 sequence: CASNQPGQANEQYF. The CDR3 DNA reads as TGTGCCAGCAACCAGCCGGGACAAGCTAACGAGCAGTACTTC.